This T cell receptor beta chain was sequenced for a study of T-cell reconstitution after alpha-beta-depleted transplantation in children (dated by TCRdb to the mid-2010s). Regarding the research as a whole: Using TCR repertoire profiling, the study followed T-cell immune reconstitution in a quantitative way in children after TCRalphabeta/CD19-depleted allogeneic hematopoietic cell transplantation.

Trimming takes 6 bases off V and 0 bases off J; junction bases not matched to a gene: 5. The CDR3 holds 13 amino acids from the cysteine to the phenylalanine. This entry keeps only the CDR3 DNA: 39 bases, framed from base 1. CDR1 and CDR2, per the germline V gene, are SQVTM and ANQGSEA. The sample holds many counts of this clonotype. Its antigen has not been determined. No base qualities exist here, and no much larger clone lies one base off it. To prepare the library, PCR was applied. TCRdb shows the sequencer as Illumina HiSeq 2500. To normalize quantification of the TCRbeta repertoire, the TCR libraries were built with molecular barcoding that relied on unique molecular identifiers. TCRdb ran its own pipeline on the public reads, namely fastp trimming at Q25 and MiXCR clone calling, and kept in-frame beta chains. Entries that share a CDR3 protein sequence are merged under the most common genes and DNA. Across this sample there are over 550,000 distinct CDR3 sequences, with about 10% seen only once. Of the sample, 3.5% to 5% is held by the ten largest clones.

Sequenced material: PBMCs from the stem cell graft donor, taken from the stem cell graft. The sequence came from a human donor who donated a stem cell graft to a child with acute myeloid leukemia. Rearrangement joined TRBV29-1 to TRBJ2-7, with 7 bases aligning to TRBD1. In nucleotide form, the sequence is TGCAGCGTGAGGGACAGCGCCTCCTACGAGCAGTACTTC. Its coded protein is CSVRDSASYEQYF.